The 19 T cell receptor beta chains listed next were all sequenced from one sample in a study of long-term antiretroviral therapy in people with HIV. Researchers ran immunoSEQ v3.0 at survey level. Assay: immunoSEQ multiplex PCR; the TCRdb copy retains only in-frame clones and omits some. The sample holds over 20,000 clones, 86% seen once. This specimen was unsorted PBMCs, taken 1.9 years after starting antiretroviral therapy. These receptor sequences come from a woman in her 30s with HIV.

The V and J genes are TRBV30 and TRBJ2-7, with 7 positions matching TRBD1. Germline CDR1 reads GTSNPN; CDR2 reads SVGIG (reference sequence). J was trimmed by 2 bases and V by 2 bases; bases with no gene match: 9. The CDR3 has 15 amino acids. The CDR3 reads CAWSPRGQRTYEQYF. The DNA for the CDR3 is TGTGCCTGGAGTCCCCGGGGACAGCGAACCTACGAGCAGTACTTC.

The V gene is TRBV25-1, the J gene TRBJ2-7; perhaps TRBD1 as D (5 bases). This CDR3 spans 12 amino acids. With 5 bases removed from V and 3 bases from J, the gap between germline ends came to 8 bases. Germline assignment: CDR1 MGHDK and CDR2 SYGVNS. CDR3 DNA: TGTGCCAGCAGTAGGGGCGGCTACGAGCAGTACTTC. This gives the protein CASSRGGYEQYF.

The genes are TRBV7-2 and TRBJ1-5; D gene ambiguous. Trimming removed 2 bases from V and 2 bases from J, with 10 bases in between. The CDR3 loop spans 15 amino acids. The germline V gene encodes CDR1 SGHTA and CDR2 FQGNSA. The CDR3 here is CASSLTLGGNQPQHF. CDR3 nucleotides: TGTGCCAGCAGCTTAACCTTGGGAGGCAATCAGCCCCAGCATTTT.

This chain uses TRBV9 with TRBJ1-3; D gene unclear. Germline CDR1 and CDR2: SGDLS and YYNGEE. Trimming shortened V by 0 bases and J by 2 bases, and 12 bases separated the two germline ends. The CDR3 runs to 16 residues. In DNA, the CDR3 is TGTGCCAGCAGCGTAGATCAGCTTACAACTGGAAACACCATATATTTT. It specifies CASSVDQLTTGNTIYF. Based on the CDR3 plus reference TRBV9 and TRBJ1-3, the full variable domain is DSGVTQTPKHLITATGQRVTLRCSPRSGDLSVYWYQQSLDQGLQFLIQYYNGEERAKGNILERFSAQQFPDLHSELNLSSLELGDSALYFCASSVDQLTTGNTIYFGEGSWLTVV.

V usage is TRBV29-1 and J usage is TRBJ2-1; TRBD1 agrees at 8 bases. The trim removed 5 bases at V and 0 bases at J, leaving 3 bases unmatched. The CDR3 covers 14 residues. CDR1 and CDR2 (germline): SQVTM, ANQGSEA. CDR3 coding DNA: TGCAGCGTTCAGGGGGCGAGCTCCTACAATGAGCAGTTCTTC. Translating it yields CSVQGASSYNEQFF.

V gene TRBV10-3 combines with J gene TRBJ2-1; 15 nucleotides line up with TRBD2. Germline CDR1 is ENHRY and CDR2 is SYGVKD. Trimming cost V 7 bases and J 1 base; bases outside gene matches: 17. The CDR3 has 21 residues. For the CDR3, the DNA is TGTGCCATCACCCAAATCGCCCCGGGACTAGCGGGGGGCTCTTCCTACAATGAGCAGTTCTTC. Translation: CAITQIAPGLAGGSSYNEQFF.

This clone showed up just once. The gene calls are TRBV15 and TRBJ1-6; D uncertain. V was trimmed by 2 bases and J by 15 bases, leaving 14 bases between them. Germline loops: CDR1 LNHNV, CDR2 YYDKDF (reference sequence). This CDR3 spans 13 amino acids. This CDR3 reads CATSRLSTRRLHF. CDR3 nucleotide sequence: TGTGCCACCAGCAGACTATCGACTCGGCGCCTCCACTTT.

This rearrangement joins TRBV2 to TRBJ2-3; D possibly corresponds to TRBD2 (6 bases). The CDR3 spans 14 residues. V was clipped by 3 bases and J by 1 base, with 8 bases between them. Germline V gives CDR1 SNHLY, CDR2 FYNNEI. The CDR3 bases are TGTGCCAGCAGTGACTCTAGCGGCACAGATACGCAGTATTTT. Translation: CASSDSSGTDTQYF.

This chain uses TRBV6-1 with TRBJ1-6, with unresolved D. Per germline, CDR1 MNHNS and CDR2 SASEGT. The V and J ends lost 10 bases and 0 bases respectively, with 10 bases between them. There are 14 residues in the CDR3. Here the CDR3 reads CATWGFSYNSPLHF. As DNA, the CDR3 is TGTGCCACCTGGGGTTTCTCCTATAATTCACCCCTCCACTTT.

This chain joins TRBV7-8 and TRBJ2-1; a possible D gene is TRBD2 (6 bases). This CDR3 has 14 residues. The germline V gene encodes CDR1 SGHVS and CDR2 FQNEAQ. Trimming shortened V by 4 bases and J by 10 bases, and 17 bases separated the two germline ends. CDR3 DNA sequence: TGTGCCAGCAGCTCTCGCGGAGGCGGGGCCGAGCAGTTCTTC. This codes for CASSSRGGGAEQFF.

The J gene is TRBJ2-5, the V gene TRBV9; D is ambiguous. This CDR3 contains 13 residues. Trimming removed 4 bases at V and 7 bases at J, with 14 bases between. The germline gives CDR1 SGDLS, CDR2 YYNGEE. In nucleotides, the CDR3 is TGTGCCAGCAGCCCTCAGGAGACGGGGACCCAGTACTTC. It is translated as CASSPQETGTQYF.

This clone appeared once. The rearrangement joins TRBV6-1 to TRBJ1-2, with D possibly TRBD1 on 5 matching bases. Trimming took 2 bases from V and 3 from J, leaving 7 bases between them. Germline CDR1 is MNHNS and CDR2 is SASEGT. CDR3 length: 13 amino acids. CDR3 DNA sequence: TGTGCCAGCAGTGAACTGGGGGACTATGGCTACACCTTC. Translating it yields CASSELGDYGYTF.

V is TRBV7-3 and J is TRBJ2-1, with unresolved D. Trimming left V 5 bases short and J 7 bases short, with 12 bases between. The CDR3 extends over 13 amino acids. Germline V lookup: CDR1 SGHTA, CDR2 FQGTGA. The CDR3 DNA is TGTGCCAGCAGCGCATCCAGTGGTAATGAGCAGTTCTTC. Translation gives CASSASSGNEQFF.

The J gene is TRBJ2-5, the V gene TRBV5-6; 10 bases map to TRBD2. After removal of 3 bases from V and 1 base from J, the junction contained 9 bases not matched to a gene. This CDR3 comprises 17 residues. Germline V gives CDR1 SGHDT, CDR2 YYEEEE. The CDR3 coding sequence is TGTGCCAGCAGCTCACTTAGCGGGGGGCCTTTCCAAGAGACCCAGTACTTC. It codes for CASSSLSGGPFQETQYF.

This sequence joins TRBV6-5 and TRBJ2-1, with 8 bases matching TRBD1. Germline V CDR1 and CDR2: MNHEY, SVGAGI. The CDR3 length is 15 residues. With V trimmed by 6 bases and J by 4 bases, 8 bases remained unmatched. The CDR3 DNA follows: TGTGCCAGCAGCCCCGGGGACAGGAAATACAATGAGCAGTTCTTC. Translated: CASSPGDRKYNEQFF.

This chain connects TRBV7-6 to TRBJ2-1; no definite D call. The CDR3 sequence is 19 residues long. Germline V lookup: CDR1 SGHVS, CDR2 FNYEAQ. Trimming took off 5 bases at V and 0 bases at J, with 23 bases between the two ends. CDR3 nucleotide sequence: TGTGCCAGCAGCGGATACAAAGGGCCTGAGTTTACCTCCTACAATGAGCAGTTCTTC. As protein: CASSGYKGPEFTSYNEQFF.

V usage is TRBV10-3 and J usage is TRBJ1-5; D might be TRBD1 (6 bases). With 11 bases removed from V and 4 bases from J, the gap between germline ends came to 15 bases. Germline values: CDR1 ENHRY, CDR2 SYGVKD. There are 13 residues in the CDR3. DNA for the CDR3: TGTGCCGCCGGGACACACTCTAATCAGCCCCAGCATTTT. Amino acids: CAAGTHSNQPQHF.

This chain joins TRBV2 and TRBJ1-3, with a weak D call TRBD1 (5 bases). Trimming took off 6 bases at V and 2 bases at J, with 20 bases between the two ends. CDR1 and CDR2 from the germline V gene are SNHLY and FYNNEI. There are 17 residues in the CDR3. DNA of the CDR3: TGTGCCAGCAGGGTTAGTCAGGGTGACGGCGCTGGAAACACCATATATTTT. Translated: CASRVSQGDGAGNTIYF.

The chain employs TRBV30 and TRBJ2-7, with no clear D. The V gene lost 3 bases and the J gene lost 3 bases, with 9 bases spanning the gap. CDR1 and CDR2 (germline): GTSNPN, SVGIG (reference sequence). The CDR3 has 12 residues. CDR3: CAWSVSRYEQYF. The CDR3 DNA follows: TGTGCCTGGAGCGTTTCCCGCTACGAGCAGTACTTC.